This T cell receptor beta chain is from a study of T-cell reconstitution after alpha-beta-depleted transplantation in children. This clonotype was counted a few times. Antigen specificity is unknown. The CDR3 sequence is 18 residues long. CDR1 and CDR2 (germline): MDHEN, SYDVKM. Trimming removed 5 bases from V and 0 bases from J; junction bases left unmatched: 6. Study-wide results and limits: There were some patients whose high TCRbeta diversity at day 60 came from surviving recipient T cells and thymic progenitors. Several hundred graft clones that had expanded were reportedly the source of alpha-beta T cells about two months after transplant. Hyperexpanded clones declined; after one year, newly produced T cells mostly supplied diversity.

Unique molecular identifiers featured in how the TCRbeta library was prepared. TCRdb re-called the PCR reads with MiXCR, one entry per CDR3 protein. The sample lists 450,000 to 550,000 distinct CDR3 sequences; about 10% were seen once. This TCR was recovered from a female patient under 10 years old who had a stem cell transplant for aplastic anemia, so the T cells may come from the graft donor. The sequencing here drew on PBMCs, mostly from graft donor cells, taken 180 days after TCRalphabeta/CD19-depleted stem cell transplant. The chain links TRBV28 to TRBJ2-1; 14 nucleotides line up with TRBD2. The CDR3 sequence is CASSTRTSGRPSYNEQFF. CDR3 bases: TGTGCCAGCAGTACTCGGACTAGCGGGAGGCCCTCCTACAATGAGCAGTTCTTC.